Many counts were recorded for the clone carrying this T cell receptor (beta chain). What it recognizes is unknown. The data originate from a study of CD8+CD57+ T cells in acquired aplastic anemia. Patients chosen for sequencing had CD8+CD57+ cells that had expanded, as shown by flow cytometry. All participating patients were living with severe acquired aplastic anemia. Regarding the study as a whole: Found in both controls and patients were some 31 CD8+ CDR3 sequences.

Profiling that covered TCR beta VDJ and CDR3 relied on genomic DNA as its template. TCRdb re-called the reads through MiXCR, storing one row per CDR3 protein. The table shows more than 150,000 distinct CDR3 sequences, with less than 60% occurring only once. Germline values: CDR1 LGHNA, CDR2 YSLEER. With 7 bases removed from V and 2 bases from J, the gap between germline ends came to 13 bases. This CDR3 is built from 14 residues. Sequencing was performed on sorted CD4+, CD8+, or CD8+CD57+ T cells (not recorded which) from PBMCs. This chain links TRBV4-3 with TRBJ2-3, with a possible D match to TRBD2 (6 bases). The TCR was taken from a human donor with aplastic anemia. Here the CDR3 DNA reads TGCGCCAGCAAAGGGGCGGGAAACACAGATACGCAGTATTTT. Translating it yields CASKGAGNTDTQYF.